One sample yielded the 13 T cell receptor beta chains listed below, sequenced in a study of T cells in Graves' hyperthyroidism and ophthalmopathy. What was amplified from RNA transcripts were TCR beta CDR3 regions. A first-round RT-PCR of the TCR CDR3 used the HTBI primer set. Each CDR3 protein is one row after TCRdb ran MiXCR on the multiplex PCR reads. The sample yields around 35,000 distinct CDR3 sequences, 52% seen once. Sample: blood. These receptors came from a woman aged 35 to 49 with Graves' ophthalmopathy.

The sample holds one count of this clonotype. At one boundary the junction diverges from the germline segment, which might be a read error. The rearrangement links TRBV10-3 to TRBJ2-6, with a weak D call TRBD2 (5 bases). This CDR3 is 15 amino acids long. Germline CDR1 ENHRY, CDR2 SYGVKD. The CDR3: CAIREGGGGANVLTF. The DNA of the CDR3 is TGTGCCATCCGTGAGGGCGGTGGTGGGGCCAACGTCCTGACTTTC.

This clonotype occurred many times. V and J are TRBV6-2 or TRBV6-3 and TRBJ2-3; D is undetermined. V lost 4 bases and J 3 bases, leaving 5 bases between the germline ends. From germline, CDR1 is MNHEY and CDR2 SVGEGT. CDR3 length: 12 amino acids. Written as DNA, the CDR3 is TGTGCCAGCAGTTGGCGTACAGATACGCAGTATTTT. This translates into CASSWRTDTQYF.

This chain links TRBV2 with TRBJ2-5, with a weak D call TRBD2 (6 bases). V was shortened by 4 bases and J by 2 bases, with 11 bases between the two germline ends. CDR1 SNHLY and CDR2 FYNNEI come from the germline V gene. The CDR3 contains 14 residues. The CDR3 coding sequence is TGTGCCAGCAGTGTGGGTAGCGGACAAGAGACCCAGTACTTC. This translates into CASSVGSGQETQYF. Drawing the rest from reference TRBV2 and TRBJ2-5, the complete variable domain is EPEVTQTPSHQVTQMGQEVILRCVPISNHLYFYWYRQILGQKVEFLVSFYNNEISEKSEIFDDQFSVERPDGSNFTLKIRSTKLEDSAMYFCASSVGSGQETQYFGPGTRLLVL.

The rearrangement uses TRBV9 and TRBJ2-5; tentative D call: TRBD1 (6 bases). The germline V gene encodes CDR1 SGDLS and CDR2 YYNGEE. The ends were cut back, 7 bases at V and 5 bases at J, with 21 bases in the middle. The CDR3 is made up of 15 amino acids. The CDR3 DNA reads TGTGCCAGCGGCAGGGATAGCAATCAGGGGGAGACCCAGTACTTC. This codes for CASGRDSNQGETQYF. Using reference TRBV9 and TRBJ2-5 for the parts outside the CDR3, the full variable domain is DSGVTQTPKHLITATGQRVTLRCSPRSGDLSVYWYQQSLDQGLQFLIQYYNGEERAKGNILERFSAQQFPDLHSELNLSSLELGDSALYFCASGRDSNQGETQYFGPGTRLLVL.

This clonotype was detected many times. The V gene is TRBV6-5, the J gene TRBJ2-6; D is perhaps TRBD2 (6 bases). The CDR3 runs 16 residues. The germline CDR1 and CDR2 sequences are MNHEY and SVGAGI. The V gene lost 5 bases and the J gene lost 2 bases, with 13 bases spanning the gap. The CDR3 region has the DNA TGTGCCAGCAGTCCGACTGCGGGGACTGGGGCCAACGTCCTGACTTTC. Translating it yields CASSPTAGTGANVLTF.

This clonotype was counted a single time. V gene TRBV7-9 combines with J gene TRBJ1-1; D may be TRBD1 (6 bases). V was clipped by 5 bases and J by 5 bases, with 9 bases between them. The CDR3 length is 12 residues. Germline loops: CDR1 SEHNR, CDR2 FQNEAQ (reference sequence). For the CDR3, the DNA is TGTGCCAGCAGCCCCGGGACAACTGAAGCTTTCTTT. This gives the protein CASSPGTTEAFF.

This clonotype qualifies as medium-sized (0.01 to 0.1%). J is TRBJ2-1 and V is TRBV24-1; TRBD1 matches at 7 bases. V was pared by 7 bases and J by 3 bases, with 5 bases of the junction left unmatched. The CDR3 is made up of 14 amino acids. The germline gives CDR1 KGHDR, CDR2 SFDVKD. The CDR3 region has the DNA TGTGCCACCAGCCCGGGACAGAACTACAATGAGCAGTTCTTC. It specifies CATSPGQNYNEQFF.

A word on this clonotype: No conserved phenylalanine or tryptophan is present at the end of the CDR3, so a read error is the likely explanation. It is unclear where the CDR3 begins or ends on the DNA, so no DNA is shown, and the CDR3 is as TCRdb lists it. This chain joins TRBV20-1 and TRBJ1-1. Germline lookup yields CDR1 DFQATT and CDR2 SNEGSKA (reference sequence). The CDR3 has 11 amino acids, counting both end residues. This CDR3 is CSAREGAGRVY.

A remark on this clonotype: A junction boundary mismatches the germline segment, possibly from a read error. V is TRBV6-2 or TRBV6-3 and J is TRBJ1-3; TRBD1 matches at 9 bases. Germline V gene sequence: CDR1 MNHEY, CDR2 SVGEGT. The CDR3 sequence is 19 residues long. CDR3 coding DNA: TGTGCCAGCAGCCCCAACCCCTTACCGGGACAGGGATCTGGAAGCACCATATATTTT. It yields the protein CASSPNPLPGQGSGSTIYF.

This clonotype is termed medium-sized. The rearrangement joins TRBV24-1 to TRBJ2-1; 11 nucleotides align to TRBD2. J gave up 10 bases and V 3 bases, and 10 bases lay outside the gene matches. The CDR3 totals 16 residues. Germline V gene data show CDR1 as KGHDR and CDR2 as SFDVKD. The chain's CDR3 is CATSDVTTSGISEQFF. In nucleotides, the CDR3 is TGTGCCACCAGTGATGTGACGACTAGCGGGATATCCGAGCAGTTCTTC.

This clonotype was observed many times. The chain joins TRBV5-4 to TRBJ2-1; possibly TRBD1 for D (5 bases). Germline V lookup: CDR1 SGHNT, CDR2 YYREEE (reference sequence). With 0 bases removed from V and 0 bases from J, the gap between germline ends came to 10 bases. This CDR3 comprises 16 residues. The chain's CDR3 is CASSLELDTSYNEQFF. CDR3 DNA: TGTGCCAGCAGCTTGGAACTGGACACCTCCTACAATGAGCAGTTCTTC.

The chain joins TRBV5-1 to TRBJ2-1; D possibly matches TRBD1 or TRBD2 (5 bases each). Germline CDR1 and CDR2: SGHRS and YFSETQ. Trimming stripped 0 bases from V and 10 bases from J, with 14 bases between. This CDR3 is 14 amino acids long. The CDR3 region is CASSLEGTWGEQFF. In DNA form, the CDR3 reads TGCGCCAGCAGCTTGGAGGGGACCTGGGGCGAGCAGTTCTTC.

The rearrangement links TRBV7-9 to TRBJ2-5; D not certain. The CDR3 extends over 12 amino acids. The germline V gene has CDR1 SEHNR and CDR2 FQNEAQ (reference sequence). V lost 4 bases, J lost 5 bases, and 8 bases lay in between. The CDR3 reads CASSSYRETQYF. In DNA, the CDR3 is TGTGCCAGCAGCTCATATAGGGAGACCCAGTACTTC.